These 15 T cell receptor beta chains were sequenced from one sample in a study of cytomegalovirus exposure and HLA in healthy donors. The PCR employed 60 Vbeta primers together with 13 Jbeta primers. Method: immunoSEQ multiplex PCR; TCRdb's copy keeps in-frame clones and lacks some. The table records roughly 200,000 clones, about 80% of them present only once. Sequenced material: PBMCs. Every receptor here comes from a woman aged 50 to 60 in good health and CMV-seronegative.

The V gene is TRBV19, the J gene TRBJ2-2; perhaps TRBD2 as D (6 bases). Deletions cut 9 bases from V and 6 bases from J, with 20 bases between. CDR1 is LNHDA and CDR2 is SQIVND in the germline V gene (reference sequence). CDR3 length equals 15 residues. CDR3 amino acids: CASTRWGVGSGELFF. Here the CDR3 DNA reads TGTGCCAGCACCCGATGGGGGGTCGGTTCCGGGGAGCTGTTTTTT.

Points on this clone: Other nucleotide sequences from this sample produce the same CDR3. The V and J genes are TRBV28 and TRBJ1-2; TRBD1 might be the D (6 bases). With 3 bases removed from V and 4 bases from J, the gap between germline ends came to 6 bases. This CDR3 region has 12 residues. Looked up from germline, CDR1 is MDHEN and CDR2 is SYDVKM. The chain's CDR3 is CASSLTGYGYTF. CDR3 nucleotide sequence: TGTGCCAGCAGTTTGACAGGCTATGGCTACACCTTC.

The chain carries TRBV6-7 and TRBJ2-3, with 8 bases identical to TRBD1. TRBV6-7 is placed among ORFs of uncertain function. V was pared by 5 bases and J by 1 base, with 14 bases of the junction left unmatched. This CDR3 has 18 amino acids. CDR3 bases: TGTGCCAGCAGTCAGGAACAGGGGGAAAAATGTGGCACAGATACGCAGTATTTT. It yields the protein CASSQEQGEKCGTDTQYF.

The chain couples TRBV27 to TRBJ2-3; 8 bases fit TRBD2. CDR1 is MNHEY, CDR2 SMNVEV, per germline (reference sequence). The CDR3 covers 17 residues. V trimming: 4 bases; J trimming: 2 bases; junction bases outside the gene matches: 11. The CDR3 DNA reads as TGTGCCAGCAGTTGGTTAGCGGGATCGGCTCCCACAGATACGCAGTATTTT. Amino acid sequence: CASSWLAGSAPTDTQYF.

The chain employs TRBV5-4 and TRBJ2-5, with no clear D. The CDR3 has 12 amino acids. Germline CDR1 and CDR2: SGHNT and YYREEE (reference sequence). Trimming stripped 4 bases from V and 5 bases from J, with 9 bases between. The CDR3 loop reads CASSLMRETQYF. DNA for the CDR3: TGTGCCAGCAGCCTGATGAGGGAGACCCAGTACTTC.

For the CDR3, the DNA is TGTGCCAGCAGCTTGGGTTTAGCGGGTTCCTACGAGCAGTACTTC. Amino acids: CASSLGLAGSYEQYF. This sequence joins TRBV5-6 and TRBJ2-7, with 7 bases aligning to TRBD2. Germline-derived CDR1 and CDR2 are SGHDT and YYEEEE. V lost 0 bases, J lost 1 base, and 4 bases stayed unmatched. CDR3 size: 15 residues.

The rearrangement links TRBV11-2 to TRBJ2-7; 10 bases are shared with TRBD2. This CDR3 region has 16 residues. In germline, CDR1 is SGHAT, CDR2 FQNNGV. Germline trimming cut 2 bases from V and 9 bases from J; bases unmatched to any gene: 13. The CDR3 region is CASSLISAGGNLPQYF. The CDR3 bases are TGTGCCAGCAGCTTAATATCAGCGGGAGGGAATCTTCCGCAGTACTTC. Drawing the rest from reference TRBV11-2 and TRBJ2-7, the complete variable domain is EAGVAQSPRYKIIEKRQSVAFWCNPISGHATLYWYQQILGQGPKLLIQFQNNGVVDDSQLPKDRFSAERLKGVDSTLKIQPAKLEDSAVYLCASSLISAGGNLPQYFGPGTRLTVT.

This chain uses TRBV18 with TRBJ2-3; the match to TRBD2 covers 11 bases. CDR1 and CDR2 from the germline V gene are KGHSH and LQKENI. The CDR3 totals 17 residues. J lost 5 bases, V lost 7 bases, and 14 bases had no gene match. Here the CDR3 reads CASWTGTSGNSLDTQYF. The CDR3 DNA follows: TGTGCCAGCTGGACCGGGACTAGCGGCAATTCCTTAGATACGCAGTATTTT.

The chain combines TRBV19 with TRBJ2-1, with 8 bases lining up with TRBD2. The CDR3 is made up of 18 amino acids. V lost 2 bases and J lost 2; bases outside the gene matches: 11. Germline loops: CDR1 LNHDA, CDR2 SQIVND (reference sequence). CDR3 coding DNA: TGTGCCAGTAGTATACCCCTCTGGCGGGGGGTAACCTACAATGAGCAGTTCTTC. It translates to CASSIPLWRGVTYNEQFF.

The chain couples TRBV30 to TRBJ2-2; the match to TRBD2 covers 9 bases. The CDR3 runs 15 residues. Trimming took 5 bases from V and 5 from J; bases not matched to a gene: 9. Germline V lookup: CDR1 GTSNPN, CDR2 SVGIG (reference sequence). The CDR3 nucleotides are TGTGCCTGGGCGACCGGGACTAGCCCAACCGGGGAGCTGTTTTTT. Protein: CAWATGTSPTGELFF.

As concerns this clone: A read error may produce the germline difference seen at one junction end. The chain couples TRBV11-2 to TRBJ2-4; no firm D call. The CDR3 runs to 11 residues. The germline gives CDR1 SGHAT, CDR2 FQNNGV. The CDR3 is CASSLQNSQYF. The DNA of the CDR3 is TGTGCCAGCAGCCTCCAAAACAGTCAGTACTTC. The full variable domain, completed using reference TRBV11-2 and TRBJ2-4, is EAGVAQSPRYKIIEKRQSVAFWCNPISGHATLYWYQQILGQGPKLLIQFQNNGVVDDSQLPKDRFSAERLKGVDSTLKIQPAKLEDSAVYLCASSLQNSQYFGAGTRLSVL.

This clone was seen a few times. The rearrangement joins TRBV7-9 to TRBJ2-3, with a possible D match to TRBD2 (5 bases). This CDR3 spans 14 amino acids. Germline V gene lookup returns CDR1 SEHNR and CDR2 FQNEAQ (reference sequence). Trimming left V 4 bases short and J 4 bases short, with 12 bases between. The DNA for the CDR3 is TGTGCCAGCAGCTCGGACCCCGGGGCAGATACGCAGTATTTT. It specifies CASSSDPGADTQYF.

This chain connects TRBV5-6 to TRBJ2-1; TRBD1 matches 9 bases. The V gene's germline CDR1 is SGHDT and CDR2 YYEEEE. The CDR3 totals 14 residues. Trimming cost V 4 bases and J 3 bases; bases outside gene matches: 2. In DNA form, the CDR3 reads TGTGCCAGCAGCACGGGACAGGGCTACAATGAGCAGTTCTTC. It yields the protein CASSTGQGYNEQFF.

The chain uses TRBV7-3 and TRBJ1-3; maybe TRBD1 (5 bases). V dropped 6 bases and J dropped 4 bases, with 16 bases sitting between them. CDR1 and CDR2 (germline): SGHTA, FQGTGA. This CDR3 has 15 amino acids. The CDR3 bases are TGTGCCAGCAGTCGGGGGGTTAATCCCGGAAACACCATATATTTT. Amino acids: CASSRGVNPGNTIYF.

On this clone: The junction does not match germline at one end; this may be a read error. The sample contains more than one DNA sequence encoding this CDR3. The chain uses TRBV7-2 and TRBJ1-4; D may be TRBD1 (5 bases). The CDR3 length is 16 residues. Germline V gene lookup returns CDR1 SGHTA and CDR2 FQGNSA. The CDR3, as DNA: TGTGCCAGCAGCCAACGACAGCCAGCAACTAATGAAAAACTATTTTTT. This translates into CASSQRQPATNEKLFF.